This record looks at one TCR beta chain sequence and its context. Its antigen is still unknown. Read sequence stops 3 residues before the CDR3 end, and the germline J gene provides the missing end. The source of the sample is a study of T cell clonality in common variable immunodeficiency. Libraries were prepared by immunoSEQ multiplex PCR; TCRdb keeps only in-frame clonotypes and omits some of them. The sample holds around 30,000 clones, and no clone turns up only once. Study-wide findings and caveats: Reportedly, TCR beta sequences from common variable immunodeficiency showed fewer deletions and N-nucleotide insertions.

This CDR3 is built from 15 residues. Germline V lookup: CDR1 SNHLY, CDR2 FYNNEI. Trimming cost V 3 bases and J 4 bases; bases outside gene matches: 6. Sequenced: peripheral blood mononuclear cells. This clonotype originated in a human donor with common variable immunodeficiency. The chain has TRBV2 and TRBJ2-3, with 8 bases matching TRBD1. Incomplete CDR3 DNA: TGTGCCAGCAGTGATTGGACAGGGTCCCCAGATACG. It translates to CASSDWTGSPDT. The full CDR3 sequence reads CASSDWTGSPDTQYF. Based on the CDR3 plus reference TRBV2 and TRBJ2-3, the full variable domain is EPEVTQTPSHQVTQMGQEVILRCVPISNHLYFYWYRQILGQKVEFLVSFYNNEISEKSEIFDDQFSVERPDGSNFTLKIRSTKLEDSAMYFCASSDWTGSPDTQYFGPGTRLTVL.